The rows below give T cell receptor beta chains drawn from one sample of a study of blood T cells in healthy people across ages. A single record per CDR3 protein comes from TCRdb applying MiXCR to the 5' RACE reads. Of about 1.8 million distinct CDR3 sequences in the sample, around half were seen once. Sequenced material: blood. The receptors derive from a woman aged 40 to 55 in good health. Each CDR3 is given with its conserved first and last residue. D genes are given only for firm matches. The listing skips clone size in some rows; elsewhere it reads once, few, many or a size class.

>-|-|TRBJ1-5|TRBV7-9
CASSLGVGNSNQPQHF
TGTGCCAGCAGCTTGGGGGTCGGGAATAGCAATCAGCCCCAGCATTTT
>-|TRBD2|TRBJ2-1|TRBV29-1
CSVGPGTSGGQETQFF
TGCAGCGTTGGTCCGGGGACTAGCGGGGGCCAAGAGACCCAGTTCTTC
>many|-|TRBJ2-1|TRBV6-6
CASTIGQDVNEQFF
TGTGCCAGCACCATCGGACAAGACGTAAATGAGCAGTTCTTC
>-|-|TRBJ2-7|TRBV5-6
CASSLGAGVYEQYF
TGTGCCAGCAGCTTGGGGGCTGGGGTCTACGAGCAGTACTTC
>-|TRBD1|TRBJ1-2|TRBV6-2/TRBV6-3
CASSYPPPGRGLRDGYTF
TGTGCCAGCAGTTATCCTCCCCCGGGAAGGGGGCTGCGCGATGGCTACACCTTC
>-|-|TRBJ2-5|TRBV20-1
CSAIQTDQETQYF
TGCAGTGCTATCCAGACAGACCAAGAGACCCAGTACTTC
>few|TRBD1|TRBJ2-1|TRBV7-9
CASSRQGGLRNEQFF
TGTGCCAGCAGCAGACAGGGGGGGTTGAGGAATGAGCAGTTCTTC
>-|-|TRBJ2-3|TRBV7-9
CASSPDGAIDTQYF
TGTGCCAGCAGCCCGGACGGGGCAATAGATACGCAGTATTTT
>-|TRBD1|TRBJ2-5|TRBV7-2
CASSLGTGHETQYF
TGTGCCAGCAGCCTTGGGACAGGGCATGAGACCCAGTACTTC
>few|-|TRBJ2-1|TRBV15
CATSRDTSSYNEQFF
TGTGCCACCAGCAGAGACACGAGCTCCTACAATGAGCAGTTCTTC
>few|-|TRBJ2-4|TRBV12-3/TRBV12-4
CASSFGRGRRVLAKNIQYF
TGTGCCAGCAGTTTCGGGAGGGGGCGCCGTGTACTAGCCAAAAACATTCAGTACTTC
>-|TRBD2|TRBJ2-2|TRBV20-1
CSARDPMSGGWRNTGELFF
TGCAGTGCTAGAGATCCGATGAGCGGGGGGTGGCGGAACACCGGGGAGCTGTTTTTT
>few|TRBD1|TRBJ2-5|TRBV6-1
CASRRTGSKETQYF
TGTGCCAGCCGCCGGACAGGGAGCAAAGAGACCCAGTACTTC
>many|TRBD1|TRBJ1-5|TRBV12-3/TRBV12-4
CASRGQGGEGQPQHF
TGTGCCAGCAGGGGACAGGGAGGGGAGGGTCAGCCCCAGCATTTT
>many|-|TRBJ2-6|TRBV20-1
CSARSGANVLTF
TGCAGTGCCCGCTCTGGGGCCAACGTCCTGACTTTC
>-|TRBD2|TRBJ2-7|TRBV28
CASRPHLAGGNEQYF
TGTGCCAGCAGGCCCCACCTAGCGGGGGGCAACGAGCAGTACTTC
>once|-|TRBJ2-5|TRBV28
CASRSLAGDHETQYF
TGTGCCAGCAGATCTTTGGCAGGGGACCACGAGACCCAGTACTTC
>-|TRBD1|TRBJ2-7|TRBV7-2
CASSLGQGALPFSYEQYF
TGTGCCAGCAGCTTGGGACAGGGCGCACTTCCTTTCTCCTACGAGCAGTACTTC
>-|-|TRBJ2-1|TRBV28
CASSPFLDTDNEQFF
TGTGCCAGCAGCCCATTCCTGGACACCGACAATGAGCAGTTCTTC
>-|-|TRBJ2-7|TRBV20-1
CSAGAGGISYEQYF
TGCAGTGCTGGGGCGGGCGGAATCTCCTACGAGCAGTACTTC
>few|TRBD2|TRBJ2-7|TRBV13
CASSLGLAPYEQYF
TGTGCCAGCAGCTTGGGACTAGCGCCCTACGAGCAGTACTTC
>-|TRBD1|TRBJ2-1|TRBV6-5
CASNPTGSRNEQFF
TGTGCCAGCAATCCGACAGGGTCACGAAATGAGCAGTTCTTC
>-|TRBD1|TRBJ1-2|TRBV15
CATSRAWTGGGRDGYTF
TGTGCCACCAGCAGAGCATGGACAGGGGGTGGACGGGATGGCTACACCTTC
>many|-|TRBJ1-5|TRBV20-1
CSASGQSNQPQHF
TGCAGTGCTAGTGGGCAGAGCAATCAGCCCCAGCATTTT